The 10 T cell receptor beta chains listed next were all sequenced from one sample in a study of patients and donors after allogeneic stem cell transplantation. MiXCR was run by TCRdb on the RT-PCR reads, yielding one entry per CDR3 protein. The table has 100,000 to 130,000 distinct CDR3 sequences, less than 45% seen once. The sequenced sample was blood, either unsorted or a sorted T cell fraction (not recorded which). These receptors came from a human donor who was either an allogeneic HSCT recipient or a stem cell or donor lymphocyte infusion donor (not recorded which). It is not recorded whose cells these are; they may come from a transplant donor.

The V gene is TRBV7-6, the J gene TRBJ2-7, with D unresolved. Trimming stripped 3 bases from V and 0 bases from J, with 6 bases between. The germline V gene encodes CDR1 SGHVS and CDR2 FNYEAQ. This CDR3 has 13 residues. The CDR3 DNA reads as TGTGCCAGCAGCTTGGCCGACTCCTACGAGCAGTACTTC. The encoded protein is CASSLADSYEQYF.

V usage is TRBV12-3 or TRBV12-4 and J usage is TRBJ1-1; D possibly corresponds to TRBD1 (6 bases). V lost 8 bases and J 4 bases, leaving 14 bases between the germline ends. CDR3 length: 13 residues. Written as DNA, the CDR3 is TGTGCCAGCTCACCCCCGGGGGCCACTGAAGCTTTCTTT. Protein product: CASSPPGATEAFF.

The rearrangement uses TRBV12-3 or TRBV12-4 and TRBJ2-2; the D is unclear. CDR3 length equals 14 residues. The germline V and J ends were trimmed by 5 bases and 10 bases, with 17 bases remaining between them. CDR3 sequence reads: CASSPRTFAMELFF. The CDR3 region has the DNA TGTGCCAGCAGTCCTAGGACGTTCGCTATGGAGCTGTTTTTT.

The chain has TRBV7-2 and TRBJ2-2, with 11 bases matching TRBD2. Germline V lookup: CDR1 SGHTA, CDR2 FQGNSA. This CDR3 has 17 residues. With 1 base clipped from V and 6 bases from J, the junction kept 7 bases outside the gene matches. CDR3 coding DNA: TGTGCCAGCAGCTTAGGCTTGACTAGCGGGATTCCCGGGGAGCTGTTTTTT. Amino acids: CASSLGLTSGIPGELFF.

This clonotype has only one observation. This chain connects TRBV29-1 to TRBJ2-7; no definite D call. The ends were cut back, 4 bases at V and 3 bases at J, with 7 bases in the middle. Germline CDR1 and CDR2: SQVTM and ANQGSEA. This CDR3 has 11 amino acids. The CDR3 protein is CSVGLLYEQYF. CDR3 DNA: TGCAGCGTTGGACTGCTCTACGAGCAGTACTTC.

The CDR3 DNA reads TGCGCCAGCAGCCAGCTCAAGTGGCTACCATATGGCTACACCTTC. Translated: CASSQLKWLPYGYTF. The chain combines TRBV4-3 with TRBJ1-2; D gene uncertain. The V gene's germline CDR1 is LGHNA and CDR2 YSLEER. The V gene lost 3 bases and the J gene lost 5 bases, with 16 bases spanning the gap. The CDR3 is 15 residues long.

This clonotype was seen a few times. V and J are TRBV24-1 and TRBJ2-2, with TRBD1 matching over 9 bases. The V gene's germline CDR1 is KGHDR and CDR2 SFDVKD. The V segment lost 3 bases and the J segment 6 bases; nucleotides outside the gene matches: 7. CDR3 length: 16 amino acids. The CDR3 DNA is TGTGCCACCAGTGATCCGGGACAGGGTAACCCCGGGGAGCTGTTTTTT. It codes for CATSDPGQGNPGELFF.

The table lists this clonotype with a few counts. The V and J genes are TRBV12-3 or TRBV12-4 and TRBJ1-4, with TRBD1 matching 7 bases. CDR3 length equals 13 residues. V shed 8 bases, J shed 8 bases, and the junction held 8 bases outside the gene matches. The CDR3 protein is CASSGQAVEKLFF. CDR3 sequence (DNA): TGTGCCAGCTCTGGACAGGCCGTCGAAAAACTGTTTTTT.

A few counts support this clonotype. The chain joins TRBV10-3 to TRBJ2-1; TRBD2 agrees at 8 bases. J gave up 2 bases and V 4 bases, and 4 bases lay outside the gene matches. The CDR3 runs 15 residues. The germline CDR1 and CDR2 sequences are ENHRY and SYGVKD. CDR3 sequence reads: CAISGREGTYNEQFF. The CDR3 DNA reads TGTGCCATCAGTGGACGGGAGGGGACCTACAATGAGCAGTTCTTC.

J is TRBJ2-1 and V is TRBV12-3 or TRBV12-4; D is ambiguous. Trimming took off 7 bases at V and 4 bases at J, with 8 bases between the two ends. The CDR3 spans 12 residues. The CDR3 DNA follows: TGTGCCAGCACCCGGGTTTACAATGAGCAGTTCTTC. This sequence encodes CASTRVYNEQFF.